The subject of this entry is one T cell receptor beta chain. This clonotype showed up just once. It has no known antigen specificity. Nothing much larger sits one base from this clone, and base qualities are not available. One read alone is weak evidence. Peripheral blood CD8+ and CD4+ T cells from healthy donors, Susac syndrome patients and multiple sclerosis patients were profiled using high-throughput TCR beta sequencing. Multiple sclerosis controls were treatment-naive patients with stable or active relapsing-remitting disease fulfilling revised McDonald criteria. Bulk CD8+ and CD4+ T cells were purified magnetically by negative isolation, whereas CD8+ TEMRA cells were enriched by FACS. Blood was drawn into EDTA tubes, processed within 24 hours, and PBMCs were isolated by density gradient centrifugation. PBMCs intended for TCR sequencing were cryopreserved in liquid nitrogen and thawed later in a water bath at 37 degrees C. Purity of sorted or isolated CD4+, CD8+ and CD8+ TEMRA cells was at least 90%.

RNA was extracted using the RNeasy kit, and roughly 0.5 to 1 ug of the RNA was reverse transcribed with random hexamers. TCR beta CDR3 regions were amplified with the immunoSEQ multiplex PCR assay covering 54 Vbeta and 13 Jbeta segments. PCR amplification bias was corrected by using a synthetic template baseline for primer optimization and computational correction. In the paper's pipeline: Reads were annotated to V, D and J genes according to IMGT and were analyzed with immunoSEQ Analyzer, with only productive sequences retained. Clonality was calculated as one minus the Shannon entropy normalized by log2 of the number of productive unique sequences. For each patient and control, public and private clones were evaluated among the 100 most prevalent clones. A clone was defined as Susac-specific if it was absent from the healthy and MS cohorts, from some 980 published viral clones and from other ImmuneACCESS disease sequences. TCRdb itself trimmed the public reads at Q25 with fastp, ran MiXCR and retained productive beta chains. Each CDR3 protein gets just one entry, which takes the most common genes and DNA from the rows behind it. TCRdb's processing, not the authors' own work, is the source of the V and J calls. The sample contains a few hundred thousand distinct CDR3 sequences, about 95% of them found a single time. The ten most abundant clones make up 0.075% to 0.095% of the sample.

The CDR3, cysteine through phenylalanine, is 14 amino acids long. Solely the CDR3 DNA is kept, with 42 bases framed from the first base. Based on the germline V gene, the CDR1 and CDR2 sequences are SQVTM and ANQGSEA. Trimming takes 6 bases off V and 3 bases off J; junction bases not matched to a gene: 10. The sample originates from a study of CD8 T cells in Susac syndrome (dated by TCRdb to between 2018 and 2021). In terms of the full investigation: The study used repertoire sequencing to test whether antigen drove CD8+ T cell activation and differentiation in Susac syndrome.

General findings and caveats noted by the study authors: The study acknowledged that relatively few individuals were included in the TCR sequencing and HLA analysis.

What was sequenced was CD4+ T cells from PBMCs. The sequence was collected from a human donor with multiple sclerosis. This sequence uses TRBV29-1 and TRBJ1-2, with 7 central nucleotides matching TRBD1. CDR3 protein: CSVEDWTGHYGYTF. The base sequence is TGCAGCGTAGAGGATTGGACAGGCCACTATGGCTACACCTTC.